This record looks at one TCR beta chain sequence and its context. The antigen remains unidentified. The record originates from a study of early T cells in non-severe SARS-CoV-2 infection. Study at large: The study sequenced bulk RNA from unsorted whole blood, with chains unpaired.

Trimming took 0 bases from V and 2 from J, leaving 12 bases between them. This CDR3 spans 16 amino acids. From germline, CDR1 is SGDLS and CDR2 YYNGEE. General study points: Reliance on VDJdb matching favored anti-spike CD8 responses; private and CD4 specificities were missed.

Attachment of unique molecular identifiers was made to individual cDNA molecules. TCRdb itself ran the 5' RACE reads through MiXCR, one entry per CDR3 protein. The sample has about 69,000 distinct CDR3 sequences, about 10% seen once. This sequence originates from an adult who was a healthcare worker with PCR-confirmed SARS-CoV-2 infection or an uninfected control (not recorded which). Sequencing was done on a sample of whole blood. V is TRBV9 and J is TRBJ2-1; D ambiguous. CDR3 nucleotides: TGTGCCAGCAGCGTAGGGGCCGGATCCACCTACAATGAGCAGTTCTTC. Encoded protein: CASSVGAGSTYNEQFF.